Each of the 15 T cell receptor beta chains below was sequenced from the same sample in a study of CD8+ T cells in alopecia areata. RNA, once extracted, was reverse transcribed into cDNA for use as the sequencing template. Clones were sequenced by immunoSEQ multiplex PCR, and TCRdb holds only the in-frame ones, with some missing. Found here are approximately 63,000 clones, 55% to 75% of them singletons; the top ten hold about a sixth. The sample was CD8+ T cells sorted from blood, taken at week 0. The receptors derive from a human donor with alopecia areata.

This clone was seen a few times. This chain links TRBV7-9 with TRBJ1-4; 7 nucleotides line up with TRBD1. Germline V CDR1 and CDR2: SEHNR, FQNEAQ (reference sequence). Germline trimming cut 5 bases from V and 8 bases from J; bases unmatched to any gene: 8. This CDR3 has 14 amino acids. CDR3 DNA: TGTGCCAGCAGCCAGCCGGGACAGCGCGAAAAACTGTTTTTT. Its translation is CASSQPGQREKLFF.

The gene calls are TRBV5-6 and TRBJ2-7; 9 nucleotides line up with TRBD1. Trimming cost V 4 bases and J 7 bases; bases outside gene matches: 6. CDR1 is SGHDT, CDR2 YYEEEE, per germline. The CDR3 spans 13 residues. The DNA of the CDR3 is TGTGCCAGCAGCGCGGACAGGGGCGCGGAGCAGTACTTC. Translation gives CASSADRGAEQYF.

CDR3 protein: CSVEGTSGGPAYNEQFF. The CDR3 DNA reads as TGCAGCGTTGAAGGGACTAGCGGGGGGCCCGCCTACAATGAGCAGTTCTTC. The V call is TRBV29-1, the J call TRBJ2-1; TRBD2 aligns across 14 bases. V shed 1 base and J 2 bases; nucleotides not matched to a gene: 4. The germline V gene has CDR1 SQVTM and CDR2 ANQGSEA. The CDR3 has 17 residues.

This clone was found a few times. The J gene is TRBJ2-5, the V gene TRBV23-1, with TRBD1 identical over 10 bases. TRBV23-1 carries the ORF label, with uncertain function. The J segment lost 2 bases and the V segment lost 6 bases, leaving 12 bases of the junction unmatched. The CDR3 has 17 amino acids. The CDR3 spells CASRAMTGGHRQETQYF. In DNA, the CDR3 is TGCGCCAGCAGAGCGATGACAGGGGGCCACCGGCAAGAGACCCAGTACTTC.

The CDR3 DNA is TGTGCCAGCAGCTTTTGGTCGGACACAGATACGCAGTATTTT. Encoded protein: CASSFWSDTDTQYF. The rearrangement uses TRBV7-9 and TRBJ2-3; D remains unclear. Deletions cut 3 bases from V and 2 bases from J, with 9 bases between. Germline CDR1 reads SEHNR; CDR2 reads FQNEAQ (reference sequence). The CDR3 spans 14 residues.

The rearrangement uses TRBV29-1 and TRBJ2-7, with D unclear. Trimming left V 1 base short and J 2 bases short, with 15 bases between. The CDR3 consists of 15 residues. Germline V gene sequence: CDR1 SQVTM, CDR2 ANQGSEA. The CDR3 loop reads CSVEVRSEFPYEQYF. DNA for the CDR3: TGCAGCGTTGAAGTCCGGTCAGAATTTCCCTACGAGCAGTACTTC.

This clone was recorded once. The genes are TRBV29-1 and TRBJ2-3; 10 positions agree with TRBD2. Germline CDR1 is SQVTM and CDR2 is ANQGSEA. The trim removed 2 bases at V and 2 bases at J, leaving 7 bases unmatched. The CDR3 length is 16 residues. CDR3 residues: CSVEYPSGGPTDTQYF. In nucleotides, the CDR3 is TGCAGCGTTGAATACCCTAGCGGGGGCCCCACAGATACGCAGTATTTT.

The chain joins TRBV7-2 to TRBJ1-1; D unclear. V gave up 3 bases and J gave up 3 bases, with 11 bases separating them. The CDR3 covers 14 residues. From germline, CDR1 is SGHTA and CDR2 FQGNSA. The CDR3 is CASSFEGSDTEAFF. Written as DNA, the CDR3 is TGTGCCAGCAGCTTTGAGGGTTCGGACACTGAAGCTTTCTTT.

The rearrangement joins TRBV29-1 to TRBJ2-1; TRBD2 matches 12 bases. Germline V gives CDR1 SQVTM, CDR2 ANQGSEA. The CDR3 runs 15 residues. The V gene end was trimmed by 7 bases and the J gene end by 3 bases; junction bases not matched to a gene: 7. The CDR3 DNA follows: TGCAGCGCCTCCCCTAGCGGGGGGGACTACAATGAGCAGTTCTTC. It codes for CSASPSGGDYNEQFF.

The CDR3 DNA follows: TGCGCCAGCAGCCAGGCTGGCAGCCGCCACCACAGCGGGGGGGCTAGCACAGATACGCAGTATTTT. Translated, it gives CASSQAGSRHHSGGASTDTQYF. The V call is TRBV4-3, the J call TRBJ2-3, with 10 bases lining up with TRBD2. The trim removed 3 bases at V and 0 bases at J, leaving 21 bases unmatched. The germline CDR1 and CDR2 sequences are LGHNA and YSLEER. The length of the CDR3 is 22 residues.

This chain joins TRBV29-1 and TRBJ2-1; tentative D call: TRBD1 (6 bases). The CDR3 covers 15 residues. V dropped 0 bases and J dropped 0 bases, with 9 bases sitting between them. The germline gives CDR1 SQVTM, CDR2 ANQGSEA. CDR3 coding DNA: TGCAGCGTTGAAGAAGGACAGTACTCCTACAATGAGCAGTTCTTC. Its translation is CSVEEGQYSYNEQFF.

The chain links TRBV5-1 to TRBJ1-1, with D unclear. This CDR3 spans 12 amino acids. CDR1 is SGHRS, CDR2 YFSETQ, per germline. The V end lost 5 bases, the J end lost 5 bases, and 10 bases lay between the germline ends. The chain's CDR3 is CASRMSGTEAFF. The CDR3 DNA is TGCGCCAGCAGAATGAGTGGAACTGAAGCTTTCTTT.

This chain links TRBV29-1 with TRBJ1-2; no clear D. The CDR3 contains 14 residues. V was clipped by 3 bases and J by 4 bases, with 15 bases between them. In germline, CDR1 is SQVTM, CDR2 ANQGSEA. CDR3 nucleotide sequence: TGCAGCGTTGATTCCGGGAATAGTGTCTATGGCTACACCTTC. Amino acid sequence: CSVDSGNSVYGYTF.

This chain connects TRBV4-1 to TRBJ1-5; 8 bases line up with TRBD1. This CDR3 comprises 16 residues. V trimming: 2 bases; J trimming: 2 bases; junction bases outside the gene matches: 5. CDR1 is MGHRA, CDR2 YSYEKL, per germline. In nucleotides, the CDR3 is TGCGCCAGCAGCCAACAGGGGGCCAGAGGCAATCAGCCCCAGCATTTT. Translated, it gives CASSQQGARGNQPQHF.

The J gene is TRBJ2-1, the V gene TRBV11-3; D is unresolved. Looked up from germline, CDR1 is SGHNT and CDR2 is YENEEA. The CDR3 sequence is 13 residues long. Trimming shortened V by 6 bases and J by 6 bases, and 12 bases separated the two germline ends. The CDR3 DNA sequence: TGTGCCAGCAGTTCACGTGGTTTCAATGAGCAGTTCTTC. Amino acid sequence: CASSSRGFNEQFF.